This is a list of T cell receptor beta chains from one sample in a study of T-cell memory formation after mild COVID-19. TCRdb re-derived calls from the 5' RACE reads in MiXCR, one entry per CDR3 protein. The sample carries more than 200,000 distinct CDR3 sequences, around 17% recorded once. The sample taken for sequencing was PBMCs or a T cell subset sorted from them (not recorded which). These receptors were collected from a man in his late teens or twenties who had mild COVID-19 (a few samples of this study predate the infection). Cell type and time point are not known. CDR3s include the opening cysteine and the closing phenylalanine or tryptophan. D genes are given only for firm matches. Some rows mark clone size as missing; the rest say once, few, many or name a class of expanded clone.

d_gene: .; v_gene: TRBV20-1; abundance: .; j_gene: TRBJ2-3; CDR3aa: CSKVHPGYTDTQYF; CDR3nt: TGCAGTAAGGTTCACCCCGGGTACACAGATACGCAGTATTTT
d_gene: .; v_gene: TRBV7-2; abundance: many; j_gene: TRBJ2-7; CDR3aa: CASSLFRRGEQYF; CDR3nt: TGTGCCAGCAGCTTATTCCGACGGGGCGAGCAGTACTTC
d_gene: TRBD1; v_gene: TRBV6-4; abundance: few; j_gene: TRBJ2-5; CDR3aa: CASSDGGQGCKTQYF; CDR3nt: TGTGCCAGCAGTGACGGGGGACAGGGGTGTAAGACCCAGTACTTC
d_gene: TRBD1; v_gene: TRBV20-1; abundance: .; j_gene: TRBJ1-6; CDR3aa: CSASVFTGGKRPLHF; CDR3nt: TGCAGTGCTAGCGTGTTCACAGGGGGTAAGAGACCCCTCCACTTT
d_gene: TRBD2; v_gene: TRBV30; abundance: once; j_gene: TRBJ2-7; CDR3aa: CAWSAGGEQYF; CDR3nt: TGTGCCTGGAGTGCGGGGGGCGAGCAGTACTTC
d_gene: .; v_gene: TRBV4-2; abundance: few; j_gene: TRBJ2-5; CDR3aa: CASSQDRLAYQETQYF; CDR3nt: TGTGCCAGCAGCCAAGATAGGCTGGCATACCAAGAGACCCAGTACTTC
d_gene: TRBD1; v_gene: TRBV28; abundance: few; j_gene: TRBJ1-1; CDR3aa: CASGTGPEAFF; CDR3nt: TGTGCCAGCGGGACAGGGCCTGAAGCTTTCTTT
d_gene: TRBD1; v_gene: TRBV20-1; abundance: .; j_gene: TRBJ1-1; CDR3aa: CSAREPGTGTEAFF; CDR3nt: TGCAGTGCTAGAGAGCCCGGGACAGGCACTGAAGCTTTCTTT
d_gene: TRBD1; v_gene: TRBV5-1; abundance: many; j_gene: TRBJ1-5; CDR3aa: CASSSKTMGQGNQPQHF; CDR3nt: TGCGCCAGCAGCTCGAAAACTATGGGACAGGGGAATCAGCCCCAGCATTTT
d_gene: TRBD1; v_gene: TRBV7-8; abundance: .; j_gene: TRBJ1-1; CDR3aa: CASTKFRDSRQEAFF; CDR3nt: TGTGCCAGCACTAAGTTCCGGGACAGCCGACAAGAAGCTTTCTTT
d_gene: .; v_gene: TRBV7-2; abundance: .; j_gene: TRBJ2-5; CDR3aa: CASTIGGASRVGETQYF; CDR3nt: TGTGCCAGCACCATAGGGGGGGCTAGTAGGGTCGGGGAGACCCAGTACTTC
d_gene: TRBD1; v_gene: TRBV5-1; abundance: few; j_gene: TRBJ2-3; CDR3aa: CASSFGQGPTDTQYF; CDR3nt: TGCGCCAGCAGCTTTGGACAGGGACCCACAGATACGCAGTATTTT
d_gene: .; v_gene: TRBV24-1; abundance: many; j_gene: TRBJ1-5; CDR3aa: CATSERWEGEQPQHF; CDR3nt: TGTGCCACCAGTGAAAGGTGGGAGGGAGAGCAGCCCCAGCATTTT
d_gene: .; v_gene: TRBV20-1; abundance: .; j_gene: TRBJ2-1; CDR3aa: CSASTGGRDNEQFF; CDR3nt: TGCAGTGCTAGTACCGGGGGAAGGGACAATGAGCAGTTCTTC
d_gene: TRBD1; v_gene: TRBV6-5; abundance: few; j_gene: TRBJ1-6; CDR3aa: CASSYRDRTNSPLHF; CDR3nt: TGTGCCAGCAGTTACCGGGACAGGACGAATTCACCCCTCCACTTT
d_gene: .; v_gene: TRBV7-2; abundance: .; j_gene: TRBJ2-1; CDR3aa: CASSSRVRLRNYNEQFF; CDR3nt: TGTGCCAGCAGTTCACGGGTCCGACTCCGGAATTACAATGAGCAGTTCTTC
d_gene: .; v_gene: TRBV20-1; abundance: .; j_gene: TRBJ2-1; CDR3aa: CSASQSYLRGGEQFF; CDR3nt: TGCAGTGCTAGCCAATCTTACCTCAGGGGAGGTGAGCAGTTCTTC
d_gene: .; v_gene: TRBV3-1; abundance: .; j_gene: TRBJ2-7; CDR3aa: CASSQGVRSYEQYF; CDR3nt: TGTGCCAGCAGCCAGGGGGTCAGATCCTACGAGCAGTACTTC
d_gene: .; v_gene: TRBV7-2; abundance: few; j_gene: TRBJ1-4; CDR3aa: CASGAARNEKLFF; CDR3nt: TGTGCCAGCGGGGCAGCACGTAATGAAAAACTGTTTTTT
d_gene: .; v_gene: TRBV5-6; abundance: few; j_gene: TRBJ2-7; CDR3aa: CASSFGTRGSSYEQYF; CDR3nt: TGTGCCAGCAGCTTCGGGACCAGGGGCAGCTCCTACGAGCAGTACTTC
d_gene: .; v_gene: TRBV19; abundance: many; j_gene: TRBJ1-1; CDR3aa: CASSRGVNTEAFF; CDR3nt: TGTGCCAGTAGCCGCGGGGTTAACACTGAAGCTTTCTTT
d_gene: TRBD1; v_gene: TRBV6-2/TRBV6-3; abundance: .; j_gene: TRBJ1-5; CDR3aa: CASSRRGQGNQPQHF; CDR3nt: TGTGCCAGCAGTCGACGAGGACAGGGCAATCAGCCCCAGCATTTT
d_gene: TRBD1; v_gene: TRBV7-9; abundance: .; j_gene: TRBJ1-2; CDR3aa: CASSPTGGVGYTF; CDR3nt: TGTGCCAGCAGCCCAACAGGGGGCGTCGGCTACACCTTC
d_gene: .; v_gene: TRBV7-7; abundance: .; j_gene: TRBJ2-3; CDR3aa: CASSLQGRSTDTQYF; CDR3nt: TGTGCTAGCAGCTTGCAGGGTAGAAGCACAGATACGCAGTATTTT
d_gene: .; v_gene: TRBV7-2; abundance: few; j_gene: TRBJ2-1; CDR3aa: CASSFTNYNEQFF; CDR3nt: TGTGCCAGCAGCTTTACTAACTACAATGAGCAGTTCTTC
d_gene: .; v_gene: TRBV4-3; abundance: .; j_gene: TRBJ1-3; CDR3aa: CASSLTQGPGNTIYF; CDR3nt: TGCGCCAGCAGCCTGACCCAGGGACCTGGAAACACCATATATTTT
d_gene: .; v_gene: TRBV15; abundance: .; j_gene: TRBJ2-5; CDR3aa: CATSRDKETQYF; CDR3nt: TGTGCCACCAGCAGAGATAAAGAGACCCAGTACTTC
d_gene: TRBD1; v_gene: TRBV3-1; abundance: few; j_gene: TRBJ1-6; CDR3aa: CASSQDRGTGVSPLHF; CDR3nt: TGTGCCAGCAGCCAAGATAGGGGGACAGGGGTATCACCCCTCCACTTT
d_gene: TRBD1; v_gene: TRBV20-1; abundance: many; j_gene: TRBJ1-1; CDR3aa: CSASRDSNTEAFF; CDR3nt: TGCAGTGCTAGCCGGGACAGCAACACTGAAGCTTTCTTT
d_gene: .; v_gene: TRBV6-6; abundance: few; j_gene: TRBJ1-4; CDR3aa: CASRQGGEKLFF; CDR3nt: TGTGCCAGCAGGCAGGGTGGGGAAAAACTGTTTTTT
d_gene: .; v_gene: TRBV5-1; abundance: few; j_gene: TRBJ1-6; CDR3aa: CASSASGSSYNSPLHF; CDR3nt: TGCGCCAGCAGCGCTTCAGGGAGCTCCTATAATTCACCCCTCCACTTT
d_gene: .; v_gene: TRBV20-1; abundance: .; j_gene: TRBJ2-3; CDR3aa: CSAIPPSFTDTQYF; CDR3nt: TGCAGTGCTATTCCGCCGAGCTTCACAGATACGCAGTATTTT
d_gene: .; v_gene: TRBV4-1; abundance: .; j_gene: TRBJ2-4; CDR3aa: CASSQDSGKNIQYF; CDR3nt: TGCGCCAGCAGCCAAGATTCCGGCAAAAACATTCAGTACTTC
d_gene: .; v_gene: TRBV10-3; abundance: .; j_gene: TRBJ1-4; CDR3aa: CAISEGQTNEKLFF; CDR3nt: TGTGCCATCAGTGAGGGACAGACTAATGAAAAACTGTTTTTT
d_gene: .; v_gene: TRBV15; abundance: .; j_gene: TRBJ1-1; CDR3aa: CATSIRTLNTEAFF; CDR3nt: TGTGCCACCAGCATTCGGACACTGAACACTGAAGCTTTCTTT
d_gene: .; v_gene: TRBV7-3; abundance: many; j_gene: TRBJ2-2; CDR3aa: CASSFTGGGELFF; CDR3nt: TGTGCCAGCAGCTTTACCGGAGGAGGGGAGCTGTTTTTT
d_gene: TRBD1; v_gene: TRBV5-1; abundance: few; j_gene: TRBJ1-5; CDR3aa: CASSRIPGQGNQPQHF; CDR3nt: TGCGCCAGCAGCCGAATCCCCGGACAGGGGAATCAGCCCCAGCATTTT
d_gene: .; v_gene: TRBV12-3/TRBV12-4; abundance: .; j_gene: TRBJ1-1; CDR3aa: CASSRDIVNTEAFF; CDR3nt: TGTGCCAGCAGTCGGGACATAGTGAACACTGAAGCTTTCTTT
d_gene: TRBD1; v_gene: TRBV5-4; abundance: .; j_gene: TRBJ2-1; CDR3aa: CASSLERTGGPGEQFF; CDR3nt: TGTGCCAGCAGCTTGGAAAGGACAGGGGGACCCGGGGAGCAGTTCTTC
d_gene: TRBD2; v_gene: TRBV6-5; abundance: many; j_gene: TRBJ2-3; CDR3aa: CASSYSGGTDTQYF; CDR3nt: TGCGCCAGCAGCTACAGCGGGGGCACAGATACGCAGTATTTT
d_gene: TRBD1; v_gene: TRBV7-2; abundance: .; j_gene: TRBJ2-5; CDR3aa: CASSVTGTGRVVTQYF; CDR3nt: TGTGCCAGCAGCGTAACCGGGACAGGGAGGGTTGTGACCCAGTACTTC